Listed here are 18 T cell receptor beta chains from one sample, sequenced in a study of blood T cell repertoires in COVID-19. The repertoire was sequenced with immunoSEQ multiplex PCR; TCRdb's copy has only in-frame clones and lacks some. Altogether some 170,000 clones are present, around 81% being singletons, with the ten largest covering about 10%. Sequencing was carried out using peripheral blood. These receptors all stem from a man aged 55 to 70 with active or convalescent COVID-19.

The rearrangement joins TRBV2 to TRBJ1-1; D remains unclear. V gave up 7 bases and J gave up 8 bases, with 14 bases separating them. The CDR3 sequence is 12 residues long. Germline CDR1 reads SNHLY; CDR2 reads FYNNEI. The CDR3: CASKEGPSEAFF. DNA for the CDR3: TGTGCCAGCAAAGAGGGTCCCTCCGAAGCTTTCTTT.

The rearrangement uses TRBV6-4 and TRBJ1-4; 8 bases are shared with TRBD1. With 0 bases clipped from V and 6 bases from J, the junction kept 3 bases outside the gene matches. The germline CDR1 and CDR2 sequences are MRHNA and SNTAGT. This CDR3 is built from 15 residues. CDR3 coding DNA: TGTGCCAGCAGTGACTCGGCAGGGGGCCATGAAAAACTGTTTTTT. Encoded protein: CASSDSAGGHEKLFF.

V usage is TRBV29-1 and J usage is TRBJ2-7; D perhaps matches TRBD1 (6 bases). The germline CDR1 and CDR2 sequences are SQVTM and ANQGSEA. V lost 3 bases to trimming and J lost 4 bases, with 7 bases between them. The CDR3 is made up of 11 amino acids. The CDR3 here is CSVEDRYEQYF. The CDR3 DNA is TGCAGCGTTGAGGACAGATACGAGCAGTACTTC.

J is TRBJ2-7 and V is TRBV6-5; D uncertain. The length of the CDR3 is 13 residues. Trimming took off 0 bases at V and 4 bases at J, with 7 bases between the two ends. In germline, CDR1 is MNHEY, CDR2 SVGAGI. Here the CDR3 reads CASSYSTVYEQYF. The CDR3 region has the DNA TGTGCCAGCAGTTACTCTACGGTGTACGAGCAGTACTTC.

The gene calls are TRBV7-2 and TRBJ2-1, with 9 bases aligning to TRBD2. Trimming removed 5 bases from V and 1 base from J; junction bases left unmatched: 6. The CDR3 spans 16 residues. CDR1 and CDR2 (germline): SGHTA, FQGNSA. CDR3 DNA sequence: TGTGCCAGCAGCCCCGTAGCGGGAGTTTCCTACAATGAGCAGTTCTTC. Protein sequence: CASSPVAGVSYNEQFF.

V and J are TRBV3-1 (or the pseudogene TRBV3-2) and TRBJ2-2; D is perhaps TRBD2 (5 bases). Germline-derived CDR1 and CDR2 are LGHDT and YNNKEL (reference sequence). The CDR3 consists of 15 residues. V was cut by 6 bases and J by 1 base, with 12 bases left in between. The CDR3 nucleotides are TGTGCCAGCAGGCCCGGCGGGCTGAACACCGGGGAGCTGTTTTTT. It encodes CASRPGGLNTGELFF.

The chain carries TRBV2 and TRBJ1-1; TRBD1 agrees at 8 bases. Germline CDR1 reads SNHLY; CDR2 reads FYNNEI. The CDR3 runs to 16 residues. After removal of 7 bases from V and 1 base from J, the junction contained 11 bases not matched to a gene. The chain's CDR3 is CASTIDRGSQNTEAFF. The DNA for the CDR3 is TGTGCCAGCACTATTGACAGGGGCTCTCAGAACACTGAAGCTTTCTTT.

CDR3: CASNQGPSTDTQYF. CDR3 nucleotide sequence: TGTGCCAGTAATCAGGGCCCGAGCACAGATACGCAGTATTTT. The chain uses TRBV19 and TRBJ2-3, with a tentative D call TRBD1 (5 bases). The germline CDR1 and CDR2 sequences are LNHDA and SQIVND (reference sequence). The CDR3 totals 14 residues. Between the trimmed V and J ends, which lost 7 bases and 0 bases, there was a span of 11 bases.

The rearrangement uses TRBV5-1 and TRBJ1-4, with D tentatively TRBD1 (5 bases). The CDR3 covers 16 residues. Trimming left V 3 bases short and J 2 bases short, with 14 bases between. The germline V gene has CDR1 SGHRS and CDR2 YFSETQ. CDR3 region: CASSSAGPATNEKLFF. Written as DNA, the CDR3 is TGCGCCAGCAGCTCGGCGGGGCCGGCGACTAATGAAAAACTGTTTTTT.

CDR3 DNA sequence: TGTGCCAGTAGAAGCGGAGCCTCCTACGAGCAGTACTTC. As protein: CASRSGASYEQYF. The chain carries TRBV19 and TRBJ2-7; D perhaps matches TRBD2 (5 bases). The V and J ends lost 6 bases and 0 bases respectively, with 9 bases between them. From germline, CDR1 is LNHDA and CDR2 SQIVND (reference sequence). This CDR3 spans 13 amino acids. Supplemented by reference TRBV19 and TRBJ2-7, the full variable domain reads DGGITQSPKYLFRKEGQNVTLSCEQNLNHDAMYWYRQDPGQGLRLIYYSQIVNDFQKGDIAEGYSVSREKKESFPLTVTSAQKNPTAFYLCASRSGASYEQYFGPGTRLTVT.

V gene TRBV6-5 combines with J gene TRBJ2-1; weak D call: TRBD2 (6 bases). From germline, CDR1 is MNHEY and CDR2 SVGAGI. Trimming shortened V by 6 bases and J by 2 bases, and 11 bases separated the two germline ends. The CDR3 length is 14 residues. For the CDR3, the DNA is TGTGCCAGCAGGGAGGGGCAACCCTACAATGAGCAGTTCTTC. It is translated as CASREGQPYNEQFF.

V usage is TRBV7-9 and J usage is TRBJ2-7; 7 bases agree with TRBD1. The CDR3 totals 15 residues. Losses at the gene ends were 2 bases for V and 5 bases for J; bases not matched to a gene: 9. Germline loops: CDR1 SEHNR, CDR2 FQNEAQ (reference sequence). The CDR3 sequence is CASSLSEGQIHEQYF. The CDR3 DNA reads as TGTGCCAGCAGCTTATCCGAGGGACAGATCCACGAGCAGTACTTC.

CDR3 in amino acids: CASSPGQGVRGYTF. CDR3 coding DNA: TGTGCCAGCAGCCCGGGACAGGGGGTACGTGGCTACACCTTC. V gene TRBV7-9 combines with J gene TRBJ1-2; 11 nucleotides align to TRBD1. Germline V gives CDR1 SEHNR, CDR2 FQNEAQ (reference sequence). This CDR3 region has 14 residues. V shed 5 bases and J 7 bases; nucleotides not matched to a gene: 6.

This clone was observed a handful of times. The rearrangement links TRBV11-2 to TRBJ1-3, with no clear D. The CDR3 runs to 15 residues. Germline V gives CDR1 SGHAT, CDR2 FQNNGV. The V and J ends lost 2 bases and 3 bases respectively, with 11 bases between them. This CDR3 reads CASSLTGGRGNTIYF. The CDR3 DNA reads TGTGCCAGCAGCTTAACGGGAGGGCGTGGAAACACCATATATTTT.

This clone was seen a handful of times. The chain's CDR3 is CASSRTGGGEAFF. The CDR3 DNA is TGTGCCAGCAGTCGCACAGGGGGCGGCGAAGCTTTCTTT. The chain has TRBV12-3 or TRBV12-4 and TRBJ1-1; 9 nucleotides align to TRBD1. V lost 5 bases, J lost 8 bases, and 6 bases stayed unmatched. The length of the CDR3 is 13 residues.

The genes are TRBV28 and TRBJ2-5; D gene uncertain. Germline CDR1 and CDR2: MDHEN and SYDVKM. The CDR3 contains 14 residues. V dropped 6 bases and J dropped 2 bases, with 13 bases sitting between them. DNA of the CDR3: TGTGCCAGCAGGAGTACAGTAATTCAAGAGACCCAGTACTTC. It specifies CASRSTVIQETQYF. Supplemented by reference TRBV28 and TRBJ2-5, the full variable domain reads DVKVTQSSRYLVKRTGEKVFLECVQDMDHENMFWYRQDPGLGLRLIYFSYDVKMKEKGDIPEGYSVSREKKERFSLILESASTNQTSMYLCASRSTVIQETQYFGPGTRLLVL.

The CDR3 spells CASSLLLAGVGVGETQYF. CDR3 sequence (DNA): TGTGCCAGCAGCTTGTTACTAGCGGGAGTCGGCGTAGGAGAGACCCAGTACTTC. This chain links TRBV5-8 with TRBJ2-5, with TRBD2 matching 11 bases. This CDR3 contains 18 residues. CDR1 and CDR2 from the germline V gene are SGHTS and YDEGEE. Losses at the gene ends were 1 base for V and 4 bases for J; bases not matched to a gene: 12.

This chain joins TRBV10-1 and TRBJ2-3; 9 nucleotides line up with TRBD2. This CDR3 is 17 amino acids long. The trim removed 4 bases at V and 3 bases at J, leaving 11 bases unmatched. Germline V gene sequence: CDR1 WNHNN, CDR2 SYGVQD (reference sequence). The DNA of the CDR3 is TGCGCCAGCAGTGGGACCCTCGGGCTAGCGGGGACAGATACGCAGTATTTT. Amino acids: CASSGTLGLAGTDTQYF.